This record looks at one TCR beta chain sequence and its context. The sample is drawn from a study of blood T cell repertoires in COVID-19. The wider study: The study drew acute and convalescent COVID-19 samples from the United States, Italy and Spain. PBMCs, B-cell-depleted T cells, or T cells were the source of the cDNA or gDNA that made up the material.

Authors' data handling: For nucleated cells, counts were estimated from reference gene primer amplification. TCRdb keeps only in-frame clones here, not all; method: immunoSEQ multiplex PCR. From that table come the V and J calls and clone size; the DNA was used to work out D and trimming. The data hold about 180,000 clones, with 75% to 85% observed a single time. Germline V gene lookup returns CDR1 SEHNR and CDR2 FQNEAQ (reference sequence). There are 14 residues in the CDR3. Unmatched junction bases numbered 3, after V lost 6 bases and J lost 0 bases. J is TRBJ2-7 and V is TRBV7-9; 9 bases are shared with TRBD2. Sequencing was done on a sample of peripheral blood. The receptor was isolated from a human donor in a cohort sampled during active COVID-19. CDR3 coding DNA: TGTGCCAGCAGGACTAGCGGACTCTCCTACGAGCAGTACTTC. As protein: CASRTSGLSYEQYF.